The clone carrying this T cell receptor beta chain was counted a few times. Antigen: not known. These data belong to a study of T-cell memory formation after mild COVID-19. Background on the study: Clusters of TCRs were largely donor specific. General study results and limits: CD4/CD8 balance held among clones contracting day 15 to 85, and later expanders leaned CD4+. Some SARS-CoV-2-responding clones were already detected in memory before infection.

Germline V lookup: CDR1 DFQATT, CDR2 SNEGSKA (reference sequence). CDR3 length: 10 amino acids. A 5'RACE reaction primed in the constant segment made cDNA libraries of TCR alpha and TCR beta, and these carried sample barcodes and UMIs. TCRdb re-analysed the 5' RACE reads in MiXCR, keeping a single row per CDR3 protein. The table lists more than 75,000 distinct CDR3 sequences, approximately 25% of them singletons. This clonotype was obtained from a man younger than 35 who had mild COVID-19 (a few samples of this study predate the infection). Cell type and time point are not known. Sequencing was done on a sample of PBMCs or a T cell subset sorted from them (not recorded which). The V and J genes are TRBV20-1 and TRBJ1-2; tentative D call: TRBD1 (5 bases). CDR3 in amino acids: CSTQGYGYTF. In DNA, the CDR3 is TGCAGCACTCAGGGCTATGGCTACACCTTC.